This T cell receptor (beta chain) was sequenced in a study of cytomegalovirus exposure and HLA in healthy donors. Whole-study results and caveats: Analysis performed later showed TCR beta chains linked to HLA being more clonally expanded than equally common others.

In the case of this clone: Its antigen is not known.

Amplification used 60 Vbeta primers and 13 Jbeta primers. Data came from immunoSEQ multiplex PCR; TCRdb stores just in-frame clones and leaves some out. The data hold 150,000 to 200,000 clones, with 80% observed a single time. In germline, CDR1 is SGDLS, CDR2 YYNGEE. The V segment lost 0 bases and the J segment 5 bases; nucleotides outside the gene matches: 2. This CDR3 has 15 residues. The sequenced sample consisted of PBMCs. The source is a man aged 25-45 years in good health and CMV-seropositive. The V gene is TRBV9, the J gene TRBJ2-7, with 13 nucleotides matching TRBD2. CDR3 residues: CASSVAGLAGDEQYF. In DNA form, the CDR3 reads TGTGCCAGCAGCGTAGCCGGACTAGCGGGAGACGAGCAGTACTTC.